This TCR beta chain was sequenced for a study of blood T cells in healthy people across ages. Then a second PCR, running about 7 to 11 cycles, was carried out with a sample-barcoded 5' primer and a J-beta primer mix. TCRdb used MiXCR to reprocess the 5' RACE reads, holding one entry per CDR3 protein. The sample comprises about 830,000 distinct CDR3 sequences, approximately 67% of which are singletons, and 25% to 35% rests with the top ten. After removal of 7 bases from V and 6 bases from J, the junction contained 9 bases not matched to a gene. This CDR3 region has 14 residues. CDR1 and CDR2 from the germline V gene are SGHTA and FQGNSA.

The sample comprised blood. This TCR came from a man aged 30 to 45 in good health. The chain couples TRBV7-2 to TRBJ2-3, with 8 positions matching TRBD2. CDR3 nucleotide sequence: TGTGCCAGCACTAGGGCGGGGGGCCGGGATACGCAGTATTTT. Translated: CASTRAGGRDTQYF. Supplemented by reference TRBV7-2 and TRBJ2-3, the full variable domain reads GAGVSQSPSNKVTEKGKDVELRCDPISGHTALYWYRQSLGQGLEFLIYFQGNSAPDKSGLPSDRFSAERTGGSVSTLTIQRTQQEDSAVYLCASTRAGGRDTQYFGPGTRLTVL.